This T cell receptor beta chain was identified during a study of Ad26.COV2.S vaccination and SARS-CoV-2 variants (dated by TCRdb to the early 2020s). With respect to the entire study: Donors in the vaccine arm were drawn from COV1001, a multicentre, randomized, double-blind, placebo-controlled phase I-IIa trial testing Ad26.COV2.S in healthy adults. Ad26.COV2.S was administered intramuscularly at 5 x 10^10 or 1 x 10^11 viral particles, either as a single shot or as two shots given 56 days apart. TCRbeta repertoire sequencing was used to assess the specificity and breadth of SARS-CoV-2-reactive T cell receptors after Ad26.COV2.S vaccination. A total of roughly 32 samples were included in the TCR-sequenced set, comprising about 20 Ad26.COV2.S vaccine recipients, 5 placebo recipients and 8 SARS-CoV-2 convalescent individuals. Trial participants were randomized into five groups of five, in which low-dose or high-dose Ad26.COV2.S was given once or twice, or placebo was given on both occasions. Throughout the experiments and outcome assessment, investigators stayed blinded to trial group allocation.

The research as a whole found: According to the authors, total T cell responses may have been underestimated by the TCR breadth and depth analyses. Comparable non-spike TCR breadth was observed between vaccine and placebo recipients, consistent with only spike being contained in the vaccine. Compared with placebo recipients, Ad26.COV2.S recipients showed higher spike-specific TCR breadth (P = 0.0014). Comparing responses between vaccine doses or regimens was not something the study was powered to do. Substantial breadth of spike-specific CD8+ and CD4+ T cell responses was reported after vaccination.

TCRbeta CDR3 regions were sequenced with the immunoSEQ Assay. After extraction, genomic DNA underwent amplification by bias-controlled multiplex PCR, followed by high-throughput sequencing. Per the original workflow: To quantify the absolute abundance of each unique TCRbeta CDR3 region, sequences were collapsed and filtered. T cell fraction was estimated by normalizing TCRbeta template counts to usable DNA, with usable DNA measured through amplification of reference genes found in all nucleated cells. Repertoire TCRs were annotated as SARS-CoV-2-specific by exact matching of V gene, CDR3 amino acid sequence and J gene to a known reactive TCR set. The reference SARS-CoV-2 TCR set was obtained from MIRA and was filtered for enrichment in COVID-19-positive ImmuneCODE repertoires, whereby public or cross-reactive TCRs were removed. Drawing on the MIRA antigens, annotated TCRs were analysed further at the level of specific ORF or position within ORF. Breadth was defined as annotated unique rearrangements over total unique productive rearrangements; depth was the summed frequency of those rearrangements. Two-sided Wilcoxon rank-sum tests were applied when comparing TCR breadth between groups. TCRdb limited this immuneACCESS table to in-frame rearrangements with V and J called. A share of clones is missing; checked studies link under half to unresolved V genes, and the rest is unexplained. V and J calls and clone size are given by that table; D and trimming were obtained from the DNA. The sample table records about 330,000 clones; 85% to 90% of these occur just once. Of the sample, around 5.5% falls within the top ten clones.

The treatment or condition label, read with the paper, signifies: around 19 received Ad26.COV2.S at low or high dose, single or two shots; a few received placebo; per-sample allocation not given. For vaccine and placebo recipients, repertoires were sequenced using samples collected on day 63 after the first injection. In Cohort 1b, around 25 adults aged 18-55 years were enrolled at a single site in Boston, USA, between 29 July and 7 August 2020. Ad26.COV2.S was a replication-incompetent adenovirus type 26 vector expressing a prefusion-stabilized SARS-CoV-2 spike protein from the original Wuhan strain. The germline V end is reduced by 6 bases and the J end by 4 bases; junction bases left unmatched: 12. From the cysteine up to the phenylalanine, the CDR3 has a length of 17 residues. Only the CDR3 region is kept as DNA, spanning 51 bases read in frame from base 1. Taken from the germline V gene (reference sequence), the CDR1 and CDR2 loops are MNHEY and SMNVEV.

This clone was picked up a small number of times. This receptor's antigen is unknown. No base quality information exists; no much larger clone differs at one position. The clonotype comes from a person between 18 and 65 years old who received the Ad26.COV2.S COVID-19 vaccine or a placebo. The sequence joins TRBV27 to TRBJ2-7, with 13 junctional bases fitting TRBD2. Specimen: peripheral blood, collected in a trial of Ad26.COV2.S vaccine versus placebo. The DNA reads as follows: TGTGCCAGCAGATGGACTAGCGGGGGCCCGGGTTATTACGAGCAGTACTTC. This encodes CASRWTSGGPGYYEQYF.